The rows below give T cell receptor beta chains drawn from one sample of a study of blood T cells in healthy people across ages. Using its own MiXCR run on the 5' RACE reads, TCRdb lists one record per CDR3 protein. Here the sample spans 1.5 million to 2 million distinct CDR3 sequences, roughly 27% being singletons. The sequencing sample was made of blood. The receptors stem from a woman in her thirties in good health. Each CDR3 is given with its conserved first and last residue. D genes are given only for firm matches. Clone sizes are given selectively: once, few, many, or a class where the clone is expanded.

TRBV7-9,TRBJ1-2,many,NA,CASSGAGYGYTF,TGTGCCAGCAGCGGGGCGGGCTATGGCTACACCTTC
TRBV7-9,TRBJ2-1,once,TRBD2,CASSRVLAGAQEQFF,TGTGCCAGCAGCCGTGTGCTAGCGGGAGCTCAAGAGCAGTTCTTC
TRBV20-1,TRBJ2-3,few,TRBD1,CSARQGADTQYF,TGCAGTGCTCGACAGGGGGCAGATACGCAGTATTTT
TRBV25-1,TRBJ1-1,few,NA,CASSGPGTEAFF,TGTGCCAGCTCCGGGCCGGGCACTGAAGCTTTCTTT
TRBV2,TRBJ2-3,NA,NA,CASSEGVADTQYF,TGTGCCAGCAGTGAAGGAGTGGCAGATACGCAGTATTTT
TRBV29-1,TRBJ1-2,few,TRBD1,CSAGDSWCGYTF,TGCAGCGCCGGGGACAGTTGGTGTGGCTACACCTTC
TRBV21-1,TRBJ1-1,NA,NA,CASSGQGEFTEAFF,TGTGCCAGCAGCGGACAGGGGGAGTTCACTGAAGCTTTCTTT
TRBV20-1,TRBJ2-1,many,NA,CSARGGETTNEQFF,TGCAGTGCTAGAGGCGGGGAAACTACCAATGAGCAGTTCTTC
TRBV7-8,TRBJ1-5,NA,TRBD1,CASSFTRGRGNQPQHF,TGTGCCAGCAGCTTCACCAGGGGGCGCGGAAATCAGCCCCAGCATTTT
TRBV20-1,TRBJ2-3,few,NA,CSARDHGERRTDTQYF,TGCAGTGCTAGAGATCACGGGGAAAGGCGCACAGATACGCAGTATTTT
TRBV25-1,TRBJ2-1,few,NA,CASSEFFDRVGYNEQFF,TGTGCCAGCAGTGAATTTTTCGACCGGGTGGGTTACAATGAGCAGTTCTTC
TRBV30,TRBJ1-1,few,NA,CAWNGGQTEAFF,TGTGCCTGGAACGGGGGGCAAACTGAAGCTTTCTTT
TRBV6-1,TRBJ2-5,NA,NA,CASGVGYQETQYF,TGTGCCAGCGGGGTAGGATACCAAGAGACCCAGTACTTC
TRBV28,TRBJ2-2,NA,NA,CASSKGLSTGELFF,TGTGCCAGCAGTAAGGGACTCTCAACCGGGGAGCTGTTTTTT
TRBV20-1,TRBJ1-4,many,NA,CSASRVEREKLFF,TGCAGTGCTAGCCGGGTAGAACGGGAAAAACTGTTTTTT
TRBV7-6,TRBJ2-2,few,NA,CASNPQPGTSNTGELFF,TGTGCCAGCAACCCCCAACCGGGGACTTCGAACACCGGGGAGCTGTTTTTT
TRBV6-5,TRBJ2-1,many,NA,CASGMGLYNEQFF,TGTGCCAGCGGGATGGGTCTCTACAATGAGCAGTTCTTC
TRBV14,TRBJ2-2,NA,NA,CASSHDGELFF,TGTGCCAGCAGCCACGACGGGGAGCTGTTTTTT
TRBV20-1,TRBJ1-1,NA,NA,CSAGGARTEAFF,TGCAGTGCGGGAGGGGCCCGCACTGAAGCTTTCTTT
TRBV12-5,TRBJ2-5,NA,NA,CASGLTLETQYF,TGTGCTAGTGGTTTGACACTAGAGACCCAGTACTTC
TRBV5-6,TRBJ1-1,few,NA,CASSPGRWNTEAFF,TGTGCCAGCAGCCCGGGGAGGTGGAACACTGAAGCTTTCTTT
TRBV7-9,TRBJ1-6,NA,NA,CASSGVETANSPLHF,TGTGCCAGCAGCGGAGTTGAGACAGCAAATTCACCCCTCCACTTT
TRBV5-1,TRBJ2-1,NA,NA,CASKWRSYNEQFF,TGCGCCAGCAAGTGGAGATCCTACAATGAGCAGTTCTTC
TRBV7-6,TRBJ1-6,NA,NA,CASSPTTGPGSHSPLHF,TGTGCCAGCAGCCCCACCACAGGGCCCGGATCCCATTCACCCCTCCACTTT
TRBV27,TRBJ1-1,NA,TRBD1,CASSYRGGFEAFF,TGTGCCAGCAGTTATAGAGGGGGCTTTGAAGCTTTCTTT
TRBV27,TRBJ2-1,NA,TRBD1,CANSHRDSSYNEQFF,TGTGCCAACAGTCACCGGGACAGCTCCTACAATGAGCAGTTCTTC
TRBV3-1,TRBJ2-5,NA,NA,CASSPGPSTQSQETQYF,TGTGCCAGCAGCCCTGGTCCCAGCACCCAATCACAAGAGACCCAGTACTTC
TRBV29-1,TRBJ1-5,NA,TRBD1,CSARGTASNQPQHF,TGCAGCGCCCGAGGGACAGCCAGCAATCAGCCCCAGCATTTT
TRBV15,TRBJ1-2,once,TRBD1,CATSRDSNPRVTNYGYTF,TGTGCCACCAGCCGGGACAGTAATCCGAGGGTCACTAACTATGGCTACACCTTC
TRBV11-2,TRBJ2-1,many,NA,CASSTGAGIEQFF,TGTGCCAGCAGCACCGGCGCCGGAATCGAGCAGTTCTTC
TRBV5-1,TRBJ1-2,NA,NA,CASSPSAGDYGYTF,TGCGCCAGCAGCCCTTCGGCGGGAGACTATGGCTACACCTTC